This is a list of T cell receptor beta chains from one sample in a study of blood T cells in healthy people across ages. TCRdb re-analysed the 5' RACE reads in MiXCR, keeping a single row per CDR3 protein. The data contain about 650,000 distinct CDR3 sequences, around 32% of them singletons. The sequenced material came from blood. The receptors were gathered from a woman older than 75 in good health. CDR3s include the opening cysteine and the closing phenylalanine or tryptophan. The order of the fields is clone size, V gene, J gene, D gene, CDR3 DNA, CDR3 protein. A D gene is named only where the DNA matches it firmly. Rows may omit the clone size; those that give it use once, few, many or a size class.

NA,TRBV25-1,TRBJ2-1,TRBD2,TGTGCCAGCAGTGATGGACTAGCGGGGGTCGATGAGCAGTTCTTC,CASSDGLAGVDEQFF
NA,TRBV20-1,TRBJ2-3,NA,TGCAGTGGGGGGGCGGGCACAGATACGCAGTATTTT,CSGGAGTDTQYF
NA,TRBV5-1,TRBJ2-6,NA,TGCGCCACCTCAACCTCTCCTGCGACCGGGGCCAACGTCCTGACTTTC,CATSTSPATGANVLTF
many,TRBV15,TRBJ1-2,NA,TGTGCCACCAGCAGAGACTCCCGGAAGACTTATGGCTACACCTTC,CATSRDSRKTYGYTF
NA,TRBV20-1,TRBJ1-6,TRBD1,TGCAGTGCTGCGGACAGGGTACGGTCACCCCTCCACTTT,CSAADRVRSPLHF
NA,TRBV7-3,TRBJ2-1,TRBD2,TGTGCCAGCAGCCAAAGCGGGAGCGCGGTGACTGAGCAGTTCTTC,CASSQSGSAVTEQFF
few,TRBV30,TRBJ1-1,TRBD1,TGTGCCTGGAGTGCCGGGACAGGGGCGCACCCCGCTTTCTTT,CAWSAGTGAHPAFF
NA,TRBV27,TRBJ2-4,TRBD1,TGTGCCAGCAGTTTAGACAGGGAGTTGGTTCGAGCCAAAAACATTCAGTACTTC,CASSLDRELVRAKNIQYF
NA,TRBV7-2,TRBJ2-7,NA,TGTGCCAGCGGCTCAACGCGGTATGAGCAGTACTTC,CASGSTRYEQYF
NA,TRBV4-1,TRBJ2-5,TRBD2,TGCGCCAGCAGCCAAGCTCTAGCGGGGGGGCCGGGGGAGACCCAGTACTTC,CASSQALAGGPGETQYF
many,TRBV19,TRBJ2-5,NA,TGTGCCAGTAGTGGAATAGCGGCCCGCCAAGAGACCCAGTACTTC,CASSGIAARQETQYF
NA,TRBV9,TRBJ2-1,NA,TGTGCCAGCAGCGTAGTTGCAGACAGCTCCTACAATGAGCAGTTCTTC,CASSVVADSSYNEQFF
NA,TRBV30,TRBJ2-7,TRBD2,TGTGCCACTAGCGCTCCAGACTCCTACGAGCAGTACTTC,CATSAPDSYEQYF